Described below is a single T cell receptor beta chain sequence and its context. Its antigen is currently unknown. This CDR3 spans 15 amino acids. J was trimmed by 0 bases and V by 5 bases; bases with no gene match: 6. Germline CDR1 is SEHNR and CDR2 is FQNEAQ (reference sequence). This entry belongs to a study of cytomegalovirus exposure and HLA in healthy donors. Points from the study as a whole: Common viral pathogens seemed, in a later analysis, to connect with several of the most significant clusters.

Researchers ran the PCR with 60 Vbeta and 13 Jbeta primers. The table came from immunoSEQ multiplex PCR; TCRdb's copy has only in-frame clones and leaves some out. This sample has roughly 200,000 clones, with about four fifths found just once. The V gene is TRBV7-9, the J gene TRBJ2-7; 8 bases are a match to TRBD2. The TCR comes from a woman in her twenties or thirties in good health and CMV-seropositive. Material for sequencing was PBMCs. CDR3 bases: TGTGCCAGCAGCCCGCGGGGGGACTACTCCTACGAGCAGTACTTC. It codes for CASSPRGDYSYEQYF. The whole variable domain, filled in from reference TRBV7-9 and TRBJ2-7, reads DTGVSQNPRHKITKRGQNVTFRCDPISEHNRLYWYRQTLGQGPEFLTYFQNEAQLEKSRLLSDRFSAERPKGSFSTLEIQRTEQGDSAMYLCASSPRGDYSYEQYFGPGTRLTVT.